This T cell receptor beta chain was sequenced in a study of T cells expressing NK-cell markers. Looking at the study overall: Sorted T-cell subsets CD3+CD56+NKG2C+, CD3+CD56+NKG2C- and CD3+CD56-NKG2C+ were TCR beta-sequenced. Sequenced donors, eight in total, included seven who were HCMV-seropositive and one who was seronegative. Study outcomes and limitations: The share of CD8+ T cells held by dominant NKG2C+ clonotypes was 1.0-7.0% in several donors.

CDR3 size: 16 residues. Germline V gene sequence: CDR1 SEHNR, CDR2 FQNEAQ (reference sequence). TCRdb re-called the 5' RACE reads; one entry per CDR3 protein, DNA not given. The sample table sets out about 370,000 distinct CDR3 sequences. For this clonotype: Its antigen is not known.

V gene TRBV7-9 combines with J gene TRBJ2-5; TCRdb's D call of TRBD1 is untestable without DNA. This receptor was identified in a woman aged 45-60 years in good health. What was sequenced was blood T cells: a sorted CD56 or NKG2C T cell subset, CD4+ or CD8+ T cells, or bulk PBMC T cells (not recorded which). The CDR3 protein is CASSLGEGLGKETQYF.